The sequence of this T cell receptor beta chain was determined in a study of shared clonotypes between healthy human individuals. Generated by immunoSEQ multiplex PCR, the TCRdb table keeps only in-frame clones and is missing some. The data contain about 1 million clones, around 75% of them seen just once; the ten biggest clones take up about 1.5%. This clone was detected a few times. This receptor was obtained from a man aged 18 to 30 in good health. The sample consisted of memory CD4+ T cells sorted from blood. The sample's subset: CD45RA-negative fraction.

In nucleotides, the CDR3 is TGTGCCAGTAGTTTTCAGGAGAGTGGGAGCTCACCCCTCCACTTT. This encodes CASSFQESGSSPLHF. The chain uses TRBV19 and TRBJ1-6; D is undetermined. CDR1 is LNHDA, CDR2 SQIVND, per germline (reference sequence). Trimming took off 5 bases at V and 10 bases at J, with 18 bases between the two ends. The length of the CDR3 is 15 residues.